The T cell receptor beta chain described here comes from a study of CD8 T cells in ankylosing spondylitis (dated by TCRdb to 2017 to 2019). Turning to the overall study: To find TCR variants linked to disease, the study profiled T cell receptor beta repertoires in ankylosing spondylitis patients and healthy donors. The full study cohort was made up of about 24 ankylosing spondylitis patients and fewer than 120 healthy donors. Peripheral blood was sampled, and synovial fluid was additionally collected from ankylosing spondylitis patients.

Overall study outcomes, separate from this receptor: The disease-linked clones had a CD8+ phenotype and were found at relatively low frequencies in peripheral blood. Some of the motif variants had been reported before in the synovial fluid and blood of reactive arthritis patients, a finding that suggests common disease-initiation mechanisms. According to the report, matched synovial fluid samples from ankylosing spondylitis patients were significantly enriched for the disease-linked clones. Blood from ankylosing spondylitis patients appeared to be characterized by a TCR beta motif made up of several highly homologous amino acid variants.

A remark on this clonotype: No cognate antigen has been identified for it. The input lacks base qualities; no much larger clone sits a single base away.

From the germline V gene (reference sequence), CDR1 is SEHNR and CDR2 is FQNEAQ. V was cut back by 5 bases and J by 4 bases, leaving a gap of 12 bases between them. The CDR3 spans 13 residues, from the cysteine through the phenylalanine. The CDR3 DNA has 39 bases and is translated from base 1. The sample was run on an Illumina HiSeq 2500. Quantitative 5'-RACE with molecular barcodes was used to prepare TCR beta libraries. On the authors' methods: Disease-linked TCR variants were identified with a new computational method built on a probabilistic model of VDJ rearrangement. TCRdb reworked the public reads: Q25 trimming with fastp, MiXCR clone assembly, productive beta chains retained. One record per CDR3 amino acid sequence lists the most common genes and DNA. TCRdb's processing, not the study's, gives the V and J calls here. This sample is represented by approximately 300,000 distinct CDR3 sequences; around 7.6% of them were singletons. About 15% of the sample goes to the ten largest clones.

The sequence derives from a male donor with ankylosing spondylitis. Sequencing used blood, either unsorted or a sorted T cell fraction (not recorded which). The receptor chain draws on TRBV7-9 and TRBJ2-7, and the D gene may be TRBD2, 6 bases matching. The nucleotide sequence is TGTGCCAGCAGCCGCGGGACTTATTACGAGCAGTACTTC. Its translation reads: CASSRGTYYEQYF.